Below are 10 T cell receptor beta chains sequenced from a single sample in a study of cytomegalovirus exposure and HLA in healthy donors. Amplification used 60 Vbeta primers and 13 Jbeta primers. The protocol was immunoSEQ multiplex PCR, while the TCRdb copy is restricted to in-frame clones and leaves out a portion. The sample has about 130,000 clones, around four fifths seen once. Input material: PBMCs. Receptors originate from a male donor in good health and CMV-seropositive.

A remark on this clone: Other DNA sequences in the same sample also yield this CDR3. This sequence joins TRBV9 and TRBJ2-7; D uncertain. V gave up 0 bases and J gave up 3 bases, with 10 bases separating them. The length of the CDR3 is 14 residues. Germline CDR1 reads SGDLS; CDR2 reads YYNGEE. The DNA of the CDR3 is TGTGCCAGCAGCGTAGGGCTAGAACTCTACGAGCAGTACTTC. It codes for CASSVGLELYEQYF.

The chain recombines TRBV7-9 with TRBJ2-5, with 9 bases matching TRBD2. Germline assignment: CDR1 SEHNR and CDR2 FQNEAQ (reference sequence). The CDR3 totals 15 residues. V was clipped by 4 bases and J by 5 bases; unmatched bases: 8. The CDR3 DNA follows: TGTGCCAGCAGCTCGGGGGGACTAGCTGCGGAGACCCAGTACTTC. Translated, it gives CASSSGGLAAETQYF. The full variable domain, its missing parts supplied by reference TRBV7-9 and TRBJ2-5, is DTGVSQNPRHKITKRGQNVTFRCDPISEHNRLYWYRQTLGQGPEFLTYFQNEAQLEKSRLLSDRFSAERPKGSFSTLEIQRTEQGDSAMYLCASSSGGLAAETQYFGPGTRLLVL.

V gene TRBV5-1 combines with J gene TRBJ2-5; D might be TRBD1 (6 bases). The CDR3 length is 15 residues. Per germline, CDR1 SGHRS and CDR2 YFSETQ. V was shortened by 4 bases and J by 5 bases, with 18 bases between the two germline ends. For the CDR3, the DNA is TGCGCCAGCAGCCCGGTGGGGGCGGGCGGGGAGACCCAGTACTTC. Translating it yields CASSPVGAGGETQYF.

J is TRBJ2-5 and V is TRBV14, with TRBD1 matching over 10 bases. Germline V gene lookup returns CDR1 SGHDN and CDR2 FVKESK. This CDR3 comprises 15 residues. Trimming took 1 base from V and 1 from J; bases not matched to a gene: 0. CDR3 region: CASSQGTGGQETQYF. The CDR3, as DNA: TGTGCCAGCAGCCAAGGGACAGGGGGCCAAGAGACCCAGTACTTC.

V is TRBV18 and J is TRBJ1-2, with 10 bases that match TRBD1. CDR3 length equals 16 residues. Trimming at V came to 5 bases and at J to 10 bases, leaving 16 bases not matched to a gene. In germline, CDR1 is KGHSH, CDR2 LQKENI. The CDR3 DNA follows: TGTGCCAGCTCATCGCCAAACCAACCGGGACAGGGGCTCTACACCTTC. Its protein product is CASSSPNQPGQGLYTF.

The gene calls are TRBV4-2 and TRBJ2-3; TRBD1 matches at 7 bases. V shed 6 bases and J 0 bases; nucleotides not matched to a gene: 9. CDR1 and CDR2 (germline): LGHNA, YNFKEQ. The CDR3 extends over 16 amino acids. The DNA of the CDR3 is TGTGCCAGCAGTCTGACAGGGATTCCTAGCACAGATACGCAGTATTTT. It encodes CASSLTGIPSTDTQYF.

The chain couples TRBV19 to TRBJ2-3; TRBD1 agrees at 7 bases. The CDR3 spans 16 residues. Germline V CDR1 and CDR2: LNHDA, SQIVND (reference sequence). The J segment lost 4 bases and the V segment lost 2 bases, leaving 9 bases of the junction unmatched. For the CDR3, the DNA is TGTGCCAGTAGTATAAGTAGGGATACAGGGGCAGATACGCAGTATTTT. Translation: CASSISRDTGADTQYF.

This clone occurred once. The chain has TRBV11-2 and TRBJ2-7; TRBD2 matches at 12 bases. The CDR3 is 15 residues long. Germline loops: CDR1 SGHAT, CDR2 FQNNGV. The V and J ends lost 6 bases and 2 bases, in that order; junction bases with no gene match: 5. The CDR3 DNA reads TGTGCCAGCAGTCCCCGACTAGCGGGAGCCTACGAGCAGTACTTC. Amino acid sequence: CASSPRLAGAYEQYF. Combining the CDR3 with reference TRBV11-2 and TRBJ2-7 gives the whole variable domain EAGVAQSPRYKIIEKRQSVAFWCNPISGHATLYWYQQILGQGPKLLIQFQNNGVVDDSQLPKDRFSAERLKGVDSTLKIQPAKLEDSAVYLCASSPRLAGAYEQYFGPGTRLTVT.

The V call is TRBV4-3, the J call TRBJ2-5, with TRBD2 identical over 7 bases. Germline values: CDR1 LGHNA, CDR2 YSLEER. The CDR3 has 19 residues. With 0 bases clipped from V and 5 bases from J, the junction kept 18 bases outside the gene matches. CDR3 sequence reads: CASSQDAPRRGSRGETQYF. The CDR3 nucleotides read TGCGCCAGCAGCCAAGATGCCCCTAGACGCGGGAGTCGAGGTGAGACCCAGTACTTC.

This clone was counted between two and nine times. V is TRBV6-1 and J is TRBJ1-5, with TRBD1 matching over 9 bases. This CDR3 comprises 14 residues. V lost 8 bases, J lost 3 bases, and 5 bases stayed unmatched. Germline V lookup: CDR1 MNHNS, CDR2 SASEGT. This chain's CDR3 is CASRRTGDNQPQHF. CDR3 bases: TGTGCCAGCCGGAGGACAGGGGACAATCAGCCCCAGCATTTT.